This T cell receptor beta chain was recorded in a study of control samples from healthy donors and cancer patients. The CDR3 extends over 14 amino acids. V shed 5 bases and J shed 0 bases, with 8 bases lying between them. CDR1 SEHNR and CDR2 FQNEAQ come from the germline V gene (reference sequence). The table came from immunoSEQ multiplex PCR; TCRdb's copy has only in-frame clones and leaves some out. The table includes roughly 59,000 clones, 80% to 95% detected once. Sequenced sample: PBMCs. This chain uses TRBV7-9 with TRBJ1-5, with D unresolved. This receptor was taken from a man aged 40-49 years with colorectal cancer. The CDR3 sequence: CASSRIGSNQPQHF. The CDR3 DNA is TGTGCCAGCAGCCGAATCGGTAGCAATCAGCCCCAGCATTTT. The complete variable domain, with remaining parts taken from reference TRBV7-9 and TRBJ1-5, reads DTGVSQNPRHKITKRGQNVTFRCDPISEHNRLYWYRQTLGQGPEFLTYFQNEAQLEKSRLLSDRFSAERPKGSFSTLEIQRTEQGDSAMYLCASSRIGSNQPQHFGDGTRLSIL.